These T cell receptor beta chains were read from a single sample in a study of beta chain features in type 1 diabetes. The method was immunoSEQ multiplex PCR; TCRdb's version includes in-frame clones alone and lacks a portion of them. The table records approximately 60,000 clones, roughly three fifths of them present only once. Sequencing was carried out using Tregs from blood. Every receptor here comes from a woman under 30 in good health. CDR3s include the opening cysteine and the closing phenylalanine or tryptophan. A D gene is named only where the DNA matches it firmly. Some rows have no size entry. The others give once, few or many, or a class for an expanded clone.

.	.	TRBV14	TRBJ1-1	CASSQERGWDSNTEAFF	TGTGCCAGCAGCCAAGAGCGAGGATGGGACTCGAACACTGAAGCTTTCTTT
few	.	TRBV19	TRBJ1-1	CASSTIGVVGTEAFF	TGTGCCAGTAGTACCATAGGGGTGGTGGGCACTGAAGCTTTCTTT
.	.	TRBV6-1	TRBJ2-1	CASSTEDWAGFFF	TGTGCCAGCAGTACGGAGGACTGGGCGGGGTTCTTCTTC
once	TRBD2	TRBV7-9	TRBJ2-2	CASSRGAGEIPGELFF	TGTGCCAGCAGCCGCGGGGCGGGAGAAATCCCCGGGGAGCTGTTTTTT
.	.	TRBV11-3	TRBJ2-6	CASSFSSGANVLTF	TGTGCCAGCAGTTTCTCGTCGGGGGCCAACGTCCTGACTTTC
few	.	TRBV7-2	TRBJ1-1	CASSSQGGDGTEAFF	TGTGCCAGCAGCTCCCAAGGGGGGGATGGCACTGAAGCTTTCTTT
few	TRBD2	TRBV7-2	TRBJ2-3	CASTRGGLAGGPTDTQYF	TGTGCCAGCACCAGGGGCGGACTAGCGGGGGGGCCCACAGATACGCAGTATTTT
.	TRBD1	TRBV5-1	TRBJ1-2	CASSADRNYGYTF	TGCGCCAGCAGCGCGGACAGGAACTATGGCTACACCTTC
.	.	TRBV6-6	TRBJ1-1	CASRRGRNTEAFF	TGTGCCAGCAGAAGAGGGAGAAACACTGAAGCTTTCTTT
.	TRBD2	TRBV27	TRBJ2-7	CASSSRRTSGRQQQYF	TGTGCCAGCAGTTCCCGCCGGACTAGCGGCAGACAGCAGCAGTACTTC
once	TRBD2	TRBV27	TRBJ2-5	CASSLLAGWQETQYF	TGTGCCAGCAGTTTGTTAGCGGGTTGGCAAGAGACCCAGTACTTC
.	.	TRBV9	TRBJ2-1	CASRSAGGQINEQFF	TGTGCCAGCAGGTCGGCGGGGGGACAGATCAATGAGCAGTTCTTC
.	TRBD1	TRBV7-8	TRBJ2-7	CASSTGGLNEQYF	TGTGCCAGCTCTACAGGGGGCTTGAACGAGCAGTACTTC
.	TRBD2	TRBV5-1	TRBJ2-1	CASSLGAGGPVKQFF	TGCGCCAGCAGCTTGGGAGCGGGAGGGCCGGTAAAGCAGTTCTTC
.	.	TRBV18	TRBJ1-5	CASSLEQVNQPQHF	TGTGCCAGCTCACTAGAGCAGGTCAATCAGCCCCAGCATTTT
.	.	TRBV6-5	TRBJ1-6	CASSYGRTYNSPLHF	TGTGCCAGCAGTTACGGGCGTACCTATAATTCACCCCTCCACTTT
few	.	TRBV19	TRBJ2-1	CASSPGEGGVYNEQFF	TGTGCCAGTAGTCCCGGGGAGGGGGGGGTATACAATGAGCAGTTCTTC
.	.	TRBV2	TRBJ2-7	CASSSPRPGYEQYF	TGTGCCAGCAGCTCACCACGGCCGGGCTACGAGCAGTACTTC
few	.	TRBV2	TRBJ2-1	CASGSRRYNEQFF	TGTGCCAGCGGGAGTCGAAGGTACAATGAGCAGTTCTTC
.	TRBD2	TRBV19	TRBJ2-7	CASSARTSGSRLEQYF	TGTGCCAGTAGTGCCCGGACTAGCGGGAGCAGGCTCGAGCAGTACTTC
few	.	TRBV2	TRBJ1-2	CASSGQVYGYTF	TGTGCCAGCAGTGGACAGGTCTATGGCTACACCTTC
.	.	TRBV20-1	TRBJ2-7	CSAGRQYEQYF	TGCAGTGCTGGTCGACAATACGAGCAGTACTTC
.	TRBD2	TRBV2	TRBJ2-1	CLIGAGGWNEQFF	TGCCTCATTGGGGCGGGAGGATGGAATGAGCAGTTCTTC
.	.	TRBV10-3	TRBJ2-7	CAINEEGGVREEQYF	TGTGCCATCAATGAGGAGGGCGGGGTCCGGGAGGAGCAGTACTTC
.	TRBD1	TRBV5-1	TRBJ1-2	CASRTPGQVYGYTF	TGCGCCAGCAGAACACCGGGACAGGTGTACGGCTACACCTTC
.	.	TRBV5-1	TRBJ1-1	CASSTGHPQPEAFF	TGCGCCAGCAGCACGGGACACCCCCAACCCGAAGCTTTCTTT
.	TRBD1	TRBV7-9	TRBJ1-2	CASSPSGQRRGYTF	TGTGCCAGCAGCCCCTCGGGACAGCGACGTGGCTACACCTTC
.	.	TRBV6-1	TRBJ2-7	CASSVGLYGSYEQYF	TGTGCCAGCAGTGTGGGGCTCTACGGCTCCTACGAGCAGTACTTC
.	.	TRBV5-1	TRBJ2-7	CASSFITDRRMEQYF	TGCGCCAGCAGCTTTATAACCGACAGGCGGATGGAGCAGTACTTC
.	TRBD1	TRBV23-1	TRBJ1-1	CASSQRDRGSAFF	TGCGCCAGCAGTCAGAGAGACAGGGGATCGGCTTTCTTT
.	TRBD1	TRBV5-1	TRBJ2-3	CASSLGQGNTDTQYF	TGCGCCAGCAGCTTGGGACAGGGGAACACAGATACGCAGTATTTT
.	TRBD1	TRBV9	TRBJ2-7	CASSVRGLGEQYF	TGTGCCAGCAGCGTCAGGGGGCTTGGCGAGCAGTACTTC
.	TRBD2	TRBV18	TRBJ2-1	CASSHGTSGRSEQFF	TGTGCCAGCTCACACGGGACTAGCGGGAGATCTGAGCAGTTCTTC
.	.	TRBV18	TRBJ2-4	CASSLAGQAKNIQYF	TGTGCCAGCTCACTAGCTGGACAAGCCAAAAACATTCAGTACTTC
few	.	TRBV5-1	TRBJ1-4	CASKGEGTNEKLFF	TGCGCCAGCAAGGGAGAAGGAACTAATGAAAAACTGTTTTTT
.	TRBD2	TRBV7-3	TRBJ2-7	CASSLSGGASEQYF	TGTGCCAGCAGCTTAAGCGGGGGGGCCTCCGAGCAGTACTTC
few	TRBD2	TRBV5-6	TRBJ2-5	CASSFLLSGGFRETQYF	TGTGCCAGCAGCTTTCTGCTGAGCGGGGGGTTTCGGGAGACCCAGTACTTC